The sequence of this T cell receptor (beta chain) was determined in a study of T-cell reconstitution after alpha-beta-depleted transplantation in children. Findings and limits, study-wide: Roughly two months post-transplant, alpha-beta T cells reportedly originated from several hundred graft clones that had expanded. By one year post-transplant, T-cell counts and diversity largely arose from T cells that were newly produced. After transplant, high TCRbeta diversity at day 60 in some patients arose from surviving recipient T cells and thymic progenitors.

On this clonotype: Its target is not known.

Germline CDR1 is MNHEY and CDR2 is SVGAGI. V lost 6 bases to trimming and J lost 2 bases; unmatched junction nucleotides: 10. The CDR3 sequence is 16 residues long. As it was prepared, the TCRbeta library received unique molecular identifiers. TCRdb re-analysed the PCR reads in MiXCR, keeping a single row per CDR3 protein. The table shows 700,000 to 950,000 distinct CDR3 sequences, with roughly 15% occurring only once. This chain joins TRBV6-5 and TRBJ2-5, with TRBD1 matching over 9 bases. The clonotype originates from a male patient between 5 and 17 years old who had a stem cell transplant for acute lymphoblastic leukemia, so the T cells may come from the graft donor. The material was PBMCs, mostly from graft donor cells, obtained 360 days after TCRalphabeta/CD19-depleted stem cell transplant. CDR3 sequence reads: CASSYTGQGHQETQYF. CDR3 in DNA: TGTGCCAGCAGCTACACGGGACAGGGACATCAAGAGACCCAGTACTTC.